This section outlines one T cell receptor beta chain sequence together with its context. This receptor's antigen is unknown. No much larger clone exists at a distance of one base, and base qualities are not known. The data belong to a study of cytomegalovirus exposure and HLA in healthy donors (dated by TCRdb to the late 2010s). About the investigation overall: In an earlier analysis of approximately 640 of the donors, about 270 Gb of sequence data and 100 million or so unique TCR beta sequences from about 190 million T cells were reported. About 300 gigabases of sequencing data and roughly 80 million unique TCR sequences made up an early release that covered several hundred HLA-typed donors. Among the roughly 390 genotyped donors, approximately 76% belonged to the genetic ancestry cluster associated with self-reported Caucasian donors. The aim of the study was to test whether cataloging public T cell receptors could identify signatures of past pathogen exposure. The study profiled the T cell repertoires of 666 subjects by immunosequencing and related them to cytomegalovirus serostatus. Besides the first cohort of roughly 660 subjects, a separate validation cohort made up of roughly 120 different subjects was used. To predict cytomegalovirus infection status, the study combined high-throughput TCR immunosequencing, statistical association of individual TCRs with disease status, and machine learning. In a later analysis, previously published TCR beta repertoires from 666 donors were re-analyzed and high-resolution HLA genotyping was added so that TCR occurrence patterns could be studied. Rather than using new phenotypic data, the later analysis identified candidate immune exposures from TCR beta sequences and from how often those sequences occurred across donors. To decide whether each TCR beta V gene segment behaved as functional or pseudogenic, an earlier analysis of approximately 600 of the donors relied on high-throughput TCR beta sequencing. Donor age, sex, ethnicity and CMV serostatus were compiled together with the repertoire data. In a later genetic analysis, genome-wide SNP genotypes for about three fifths of the 666 donors were used, and that subset was treated as a discovery cohort. All discovery cohort repertoires had been generated using a single sequencing platform. Both class I and class II loci were covered by HLA typing, at four-digit resolution. Typing coverage differed by locus: A, B, C, DRB1 and DQB1 were typed in roughly 620-630 donors, DQA1 in about 500, DPA1 in nearly 610, and DPB1 in just under 490. Four or five DR-DQ haplotypes were handled as single units for association and clustering because linkage in the cohort was strong. Among about 400 genotyped donors of the cohort, an average of roughly 230,000 unique TCR beta nucleotide sequences was sequenced per donor, of which 15% to 20% were non-productive.

In total, 600 or so healthy bone marrow donors made up the cohort. At the time of sampling, all cohort members were nominally healthy, though unrecorded immune exposures were likely present. The donor was CMV seronegative and was included in the group of around 320 seronegative cohort members. Every donor gave a peripheral blood sample, and the peripheral blood mononuclear cells from that sample were used for TCR beta sequencing. The Qiagen DNeasy Blood Extraction Kit was used to extract genomic DNA from the blood cell samples. Receptors were amplified or captured by the immunoSEQ multiplex PCR assay. A mixture of 60 forward primers for TCR Vbeta segments and 13 reverse primers for TCR Jbeta segments was used in the multiplex PCR. Amplification of the CDR3 region of rearranged TCR beta genes was performed with a multiplex PCR assay on genomic DNA. On the Illumina HiSeq System, the amplified TCR beta libraries were sequenced as 87-base-pair reads. Processing in the source paper ran as follows. A later analysis counted about 80 million unique TCR beta chains across the 666 repertoires, and 9.5 million to 11 million of these chains were shared by at least two donors. A nearest-neighbor algorithm error-corrected the raw reads and collapsed the reads into unique sequences, merging closely related sequences to remove PCR and sequencing errors. Alignment of CDR3 sequences to IMGT reference sequences was used to assign V, D and J gene segments. For a sequence to be retained, a match of at least six nucleotides was required to both a V gene segment and a J gene segment. Rearrangements were called productive when the CDR3 lacked stop codons and stayed in frame with V and J; all others were non-productive. Following IMGT convention, CDR3 was defined as the stretch from the second conserved V-encoded cysteine to the conserved J-encoded phenylalanine. The earlier analysis of 587 of the donors excluded sequences that lacked an unambiguous match to a single V gene segment. In an earlier analysis of some 590 of the donors, a V segment was called functional when productive rearrangements were above 56.7%, and segregating when the standard deviation between donors exceeded 5%. A statistical classification framework was built for diagnosing cytomegalovirus status from the catalog of TCR beta chain sequences. V and J gene assignment, in a later analysis, came from comparing TCR nucleotide sequences with IMGT/GENE-DB human TR gene sequences. A later analysis assigned CDR3 sequences and most-parsimonious VDJ recombination scenarios with the TCRdist pipeline. In a later analysis, each TCR beta chain was defined by its CDR3 amino acid sequence together with its V-gene family, and reads without a unique V-gene family were excluded. As a way to deal with suspected cross-contamination and a sequencing artifact, a later analysis dropped 640 or so nucleotide sequences that were highly shared and had low generation probability. In a later analysis, a clonal expansion index for each public chain was calculated from normalized within-repertoire ranks of inferred template counts. In a later analysis, generation probabilities were computed using a VDJ recombination model fitted to out-of-frame rearrangements, and the results were checked against IGoR. In a later analysis, hypergeometric tests were used to score TCR-TCR, TCR-HLA and TCR-CMV co-occurrence, with a repertoire-size bias correction applied to TCR pairs. A later analysis estimated false discovery rates by permuting HLA or CMV assignments 20 times. In a later analysis, co-occurring TCRs were grouped using DBSCAN, and TCRdist sequence similarity was added for clustering within HLA-allele-positive subsets. Repertoires with fewer than 30,000 or more than 120,000 public chains were left out of co-occurrence clustering, as were several repertoires with anomalous nucleotide sharing. The clones in this table, taken by TCRdb from immuneACCESS, are in-frame only. Not every clone is retained; where verified, under half of the shortfall comes from an unresolved V gene, and the cause of the rest is unknown. V and J calls and clone size are copied from that table; D and trimming were computed from the DNA. A total of some 240,000 clones appear in this sample, 70% to 85% of them only once. Less than 4.5% of the sample rests with the top ten.

Ends trimmed: V by 2 bases, J by 0 bases; bases unmatched to a gene: 2. The CDR3 numbers 15 residues from cysteine through phenylalanine. Left in the record is the CDR3 DNA by itself, 45 bases read in frame from the first base. Via the germline V gene, CDR1 is SGHRS and CDR2 YFSETQ. Beyond this particular receptor, the publication reports: The only immune exposure information available for the cohort was CMV serostatus. In an earlier analysis of several hundred of the donors, most TCR beta V segments were observed in productive rearrangements about 87% or about 30% of the time, broadly matching IMGT annotations. Correlated functional status among segregating V segments might be attributable to linkage disequilibrium, but an unknown experimental factor could not be ruled out. In vitro tests confirmed that a few of the cytomegalovirus-associated TCR beta chains recognize cytomegalovirus antigens. Assigning TCR associations to individual alleles was difficult when HLA alleles, especially DR and DQ, strongly co-occurred. Across donors, most TCR sequences were observed very rarely, whereas some public TCRs were present in many individuals. Some IMGT-functional V segments, including TRBV6-2 and TRBV6-3, could not be told apart with the 87-base-pair reads, so those segments were excluded. A later analysis reported that several top co-occurrence clusters appeared linked to parvovirus B19, influenza, CMV and Epstein-Barr virus. In a later analysis, 15,000 to 20,000 TCR beta sequences were associated with specific HLA alleles at a false discovery rate of 0.05. Cytomegalovirus status was reported to be diagnosed by the classifier with high specificity and sensitivity in both the original and validation cohorts. Presence/absence analyses assumed roughly uniform sequencing depth across donors, an assumption that may not hold. The earlier analysis of a few hundred of the donors excluded roughly 16 rarely observed V segments, including chromosome 9 orphons, because counts were too low. According to a later analysis, most CMV-associated TCR beta chains appeared to be HLA-restricted, and the HLA associations seemed to be driven largely by CMV exposure. Compared with the approximately 600-donor mean, donors in an Asian-associated ancestry cluster had fewer N-insertions in productive TCRs, according to a later genetic analysis. The authors suggested that the approach could potentially be extended to other disease states and immunological phenotypes. Compared with equally common non-associated chains, HLA-associated TCR beta chains in a later analysis were more clonally expanded and had lower generation probabilities. According to a later analysis, TCR association rates differed among HLA loci, with DRB1 alleles showing the most associated TCRs and HLA-C alleles showing the fewest. Because HLA typing was missing for some donors at each locus, association tests included only the typed subset. A further reported finding was that TCR beta sequences accurately predicted the HLA-A and HLA-B alleles for most subjects in the first cohort. An association between a missense DCLRE1C variant and V-gene and J-gene trimming of TCR beta chains was found in a later genetic analysis and replicated in an independent cohort. The cohort was sequenced for TCR beta chains only, and without alpha or paired-chain data the features that could be detected were limited. A cluster of highly shared sequence variants was judged likely to represent a technical artifact of the sequencing pipeline. The study listed 164 TCR beta chains as associated with cytomegalovirus.

The sequence was obtained from a male donor in good health and CMV-seronegative. Specimen: PBMCs. Recombination joined TRBV5-1 with TRBJ1-1; 9 bases in the middle match TRBD1. CDR3 reads: CASSFGTGMNTEAFF. The DNA is TGCGCCAGCAGCTTCGGGACAGGGATGAACACTGAAGCTTTCTTT.